The 5 T cell receptor beta chains listed next were all sequenced from one sample in a study of blood T cell repertoires in COVID-19. Assay: immunoSEQ multiplex PCR; the TCRdb copy retains only in-frame clones and omits some. The data show roughly 110,000 clones, with approximately 90% seen just once and roughly 1.2% held by the top ten. Material for sequencing was peripheral blood. These receptors originate from a woman in her 30s with acute or convalescent COVID-19.

This chain connects TRBV6-5 to TRBJ1-4; tentatively, D is TRBD1 (6 bases). Per the germline V gene, CDR1 is MNHEY and CDR2 is SVGAGI. V lost 6 bases and J 8 bases, leaving 16 bases between the germline ends. The CDR3 spans 14 residues. CDR3 in amino acids: CASSLGGGGEKLFF. CDR3 DNA sequence: TGTGCCAGCAGCCTTGGCGGGGGCGGCGAAAAACTGTTTTTT.

This clone showed up just once. DNA for the CDR3: TGTGCCAGCAGCTTAGGGGGACAGGAGAATTCACCCCTCCACTTT. Protein product: CASSLGGQENSPLHF. V and J are TRBV7-9 and TRBJ1-6; 8 nucleotides match TRBD1. V lost 1 base and J lost 7; bases outside the gene matches: 3. The germline CDR1 and CDR2 sequences are SEHNR and FQNEAQ (reference sequence). The CDR3 length is 15 residues.

This chain links TRBV28 with TRBJ1-1; 9 bases are shared with TRBD1. The trim removed 6 bases at V and 2 bases at J, leaving 7 bases unmatched. The germline gives CDR1 MDHEN, CDR2 SYDVKM. The CDR3 covers 15 residues. The CDR3 nucleotides read TGTGCCAGCAGATACGTGGACAGGGGAAACACTGAAGCTTTCTTT. The encoded protein is CASRYVDRGNTEAFF.

V gene TRBV9 combines with J gene TRBJ2-1, with 7 bases aligning to TRBD1. J lost 0 bases, V lost 2 bases, and 2 bases had no gene match. This CDR3 is built from 15 residues. The V gene's germline CDR1 is SGDLS and CDR2 YYNGEE. The chain's CDR3 is CASSVDRSSYNEQFF. DNA of the CDR3: TGTGCCAGCAGCGTGGACAGGAGCTCCTACAATGAGCAGTTCTTC.

This clone was observed once. The chain uses TRBV6-1 and TRBJ1-4, with TRBD1 identical over 9 bases. This CDR3 is 17 amino acids long. J gave up 6 bases and V 2 bases, and 10 bases lay outside the gene matches. The germline CDR1 and CDR2 sequences are MNHNS and SASEGT. As DNA, the CDR3 is TGTGCCAGCAGTGAACCAGGACAGGGGAGGAGGTATGAAAAACTGTTTTTT. Translating it yields CASSEPGQGRRYEKLFF.